These T cell receptor beta chains were read from a single sample in a study of T cell repertoires in cytomegalovirus infection. Their antigens remain unidentified. TCRdb re-analysed the reads in MiXCR, keeping a single row per CDR3 protein. This table holds under 850,000 distinct CDR3 sequences, around 32% found once. Sequencing was performed on cultured PBMCs, taken from culture after CMV antigen stimulation. The origin of the receptors is a human donor in good health (CMV status not recorded). Some clones in this sample may be carry-over from other donors' samples. The CDR3 runs from the conserved cysteine through the conserved F or W. The D gene is left open where the match is weak. Only some rows state a clone size, as once, few, many or a class for expanded clones.

size,J,D,V,length,CDR3,DNA
few,TRBJ2-3,.,TRBV5-6,15,CASSLFMGVGDTQYF,TGTGCCAGCAGCTTGTTTATGGGGGTTGGAGATACGCAGTATTTT
.,TRBJ1-3,.,TRBV7-9,13,CASGTSSGNTIYF,TGTGCCAGCGGAACCAGCTCTGGAAACACCATATATTTT
few,TRBJ2-3,.,TRBV7-2,15,CASSSNGGTTDTQYF,TGTGCCAGCAGCAGCAACGGCGGGACAACAGATACGCAGTATTTT
.,TRBJ2-5,.,TRBV11-2,13,CASSFWGFETQYF,TGTGCCAGCAGCTTTTGGGGGTTTGAGACCCAGTACTTC
.,TRBJ1-5,.,TRBV20-1,14,CSALSTAFNQPQHF,TGCAGTGCTCTTTCTACAGCATTCAATCAGCCCCAGCATTTT
.,TRBJ1-2,.,TRBV4-1,15,CASSLRDVANYGYTF,TGCGCCAGCAGCCTCCGGGACGTCGCTAACTATGGCTACACCTTC
few,TRBJ1-1,TRBD1,TRBV4-1,12,CASSRQGAEAFF,TGCGCCAGCAGCCGACAGGGCGCTGAAGCTTTCTTT
.,TRBJ1-5,.,TRBV19,14,CASSMVGVLGPQHF,TGTGCCAGTAGTATGGTAGGGGTCCTCGGGCCCCAGCATTTT
.,TRBJ2-1,.,TRBV2,13,CASKKELGNEQFF,TGTGCCAGCAAAAAGGAGCTTGGCAATGAGCAGTTCTTC
many,TRBJ1-4,.,TRBV7-2,12,CASSAITEKLFF,TGTGCCAGCAGCGCCATCACTGAAAAACTGTTTTTT
few,TRBJ2-3,.,TRBV7-9,17,CASSFPTDLFRTDTQYF,TGTGCCAGCAGCTTCCCGACAGATCTTTTTCGCACAGATACGCAGTATTTT
.,TRBJ2-3,TRBD2,TRBV6-2/TRBV6-3,16,CASSYRLAASTDTQYF,TGTGCCAGCAGTTACAGGCTAGCGGCTAGCACAGATACGCAGTATTTT
few,TRBJ2-3,.,TRBV15,13,CATSRDSTDTQYF,TGTGCCACCAGCAGAGACTCCACAGATACGCAGTATTTT
.,TRBJ1-3,.,TRBV5-4,15,CASSSFGPSGNTIYF,TGTGCCAGCAGTAGTTTTGGCCCTTCTGGAAACACCATATATTTT
.,TRBJ2-7,.,TRBV4-1,13,CASSQFLADEQYF,TGCGCCAGCAGCCAGTTTCTAGCTGACGAGCAGTACTTC
.,TRBJ2-1,.,TRBV20-1,13,CSATGTKYNEQFF,TGCAGTGCTACCGGGACCAAATACAATGAGCAGTTCTTC
.,TRBJ2-7,.,TRBV15,14,CATRRRDGSYEQYF,TGTGCCACCAGACGCCGGGACGGCTCCTACGAGCAGTACTTC
.,TRBJ2-2,TRBD1,TRBV6-5,17,CASSWIGQGTHTGELFF,TGTGCCAGCAGTTGGATAGGACAGGGGACCCACACCGGGGAGCTGTTTTTT
.,TRBJ1-4,.,TRBV7-9,16,CASSLDRTATNEKLFF,TGTGCCAGCAGCTTAGACAGAACTGCAACTAATGAAAAACTGTTTTTT
few,TRBJ2-5,TRBD2,TRBV7-9,17,CASSLGYGTSGMETQYF,TGTGCCAGCAGCTTAGGCTATGGGACTAGCGGGATGGAGACCCAGTACTTC
.,TRBJ2-5,.,TRBV2,14,CASSAGRSQETQYF,TGTGCCAGCAGTGCCGGCCGCTCCCAAGAGACCCAGTACTTC
many,TRBJ1-2,TRBD1,TRBV7-2,14,CASSLRQGAGGYTF,TGTGCCAGCAGCTTAAGACAGGGGGCGGGTGGCTACACCTTC
.,TRBJ1-2,.,TRBV29-1,11,CSVIQGNGYTF,TGCAGCGTTATCCAGGGAAATGGCTACACCTTC
few,TRBJ2-3,TRBD1,TRBV6-5,14,CASSLDRDTDTQYF,TGTGCCAGCAGTTTGGACAGGGACACAGATACGCAGTATTTT
once,TRBJ2-1,.,TRBV7-3,16,CASTDPGALSYNEQFF,TGTGCCAGCACCGATCCAGGGGCCCTCTCCTACAATGAGCAGTTCTTC
.,TRBJ1-2,.,TRBV28,16,CASSLPRTRGFYGYTF,TGTGCCAGCAGTTTACCAAGGACCCGGGGCTTCTATGGCTACACCTTC
.,TRBJ2-3,TRBD2,TRBV4-3,16,CASSQGGRALGDTQYF,TGCGCCAGCAGCCAAGGTGGGAGGGCCCTGGGCGATACGCAGTATTTT
.,TRBJ2-3,.,TRBV7-8,16,CASSPSGTLSTDTQYF,TGTGCCAGCAGCCCATCCGGGACCTTAAGCACAGATACGCAGTATTTT
.,TRBJ2-1,.,TRBV19,13,CASSFRGPNEQFF,TGTGCCAGTAGTTTCCGGGGCCCGAATGAGCAGTTCTTC
few,TRBJ1-5,.,TRBV30,13,CAWSLALYQPQHF,TGTGCCTGGAGCCTGGCCCTCTATCAGCCCCAGCATTTT
many,TRBJ2-3,TRBD2,TRBV7-2,14,CASSLPGGPNTQYF,TGTGCCAGCAGCTTACCGGGAGGGCCGAATACGCAGTATTTT
.,TRBJ2-7,TRBD2,TRBV5-1,17,CASSLGTSGAITYEQYF,TGCGCCAGCAGCTTGGGAACTAGCGGGGCGATAACCTACGAGCAGTACTTC